These T cell receptor beta chains were read from a single sample in a study of early T cells in non-severe SARS-CoV-2 infection. One entry per CDR3 protein results from TCRdb running MiXCR on the 5' RACE reads. This table has roughly 51,000 distinct CDR3 sequences, 5.5% to 6.5% appearing once. The sequences come from whole blood, collected at baseline. These receptors all stem from an adult who was a healthcare worker with PCR-confirmed SARS-CoV-2 infection or an uninfected control (not recorded which). The CDR3 runs from the conserved cysteine through the conserved F or W. A D gene is named only where the DNA matches it firmly. Not every row has a clone size; where given, it reads once, few, many or a size class.

CDR3aa: CASSLRDNEQFF
CDR3nt: TGTGCCAGCAGCTTACGAGACAATGAGCAGTTCTTC
abundance: many
j_gene: TRBJ2-1
v_gene: TRBV7-9
d_gene: NA

CDR3aa: CSAPQTQGLPDTQYF
CDR3nt: TGCAGTGCCCCCCAGACTCAGGGTTTACCAGATACGCAGTATTTT
abundance: many
j_gene: TRBJ2-3
v_gene: TRBV20-1
d_gene: NA

CDR3aa: CASTDPGQGISGNTIYF
CDR3nt: TGTGCCAGCACCGATCCGGGACAGGGGATCTCTGGAAACACCATATATTTT
abundance: few
j_gene: TRBJ1-3
v_gene: TRBV6-6
d_gene: TRBD1

CDR3aa: CASSYRGPNNEQFF
CDR3nt: TGTGCCAGCAGTTACCGGGGTCCCAACAATGAGCAGTTCTTC
abundance: few
j_gene: TRBJ2-1
v_gene: TRBV6-5
d_gene: NA

CDR3aa: CASSTLAGGPRSYNEQFF
CDR3nt: TGTGCCAGCAGCACCCTAGCGGGGGGGCCAAGGTCCTACAATGAGCAGTTCTTC
abundance: many
j_gene: TRBJ2-1
v_gene: TRBV7-9
d_gene: TRBD2

CDR3aa: CSARGTGVPTTYEQYF
CDR3nt: TGCAGTGCTAGAGGGACAGGGGTCCCGACTACCTACGAGCAGTACTTC
abundance: many
j_gene: TRBJ2-7
v_gene: TRBV20-1
d_gene: TRBD1

CDR3aa: CSAAPRTGSTETQYF
CDR3nt: TGCAGTGCTGCCCCTCGGACAGGTAGTACGGAGACCCAGTACTTC
abundance: few
j_gene: TRBJ2-5
v_gene: TRBV20-1
d_gene: TRBD1

CDR3aa: CASSLEVDSENTEAFF
CDR3nt: TGTGCCAGCAGCTTAGAAGTCGACAGCGAGAACACTGAAGCTTTCTTT
abundance: NA
j_gene: TRBJ1-1
v_gene: TRBV7-2
d_gene: NA

CDR3aa: CASSQDITLAGGSYEQYF
CDR3nt: TGTGCCAGCAGCCAAGACATTACGCTTGCGGGGGGGTCCTACGAGCAGTACTTC
abundance: NA
j_gene: TRBJ2-7
v_gene: TRBV4-2
d_gene: TRBD2

CDR3aa: CASSYPYGTQETQYF
CDR3nt: TGTGCCAGCAGCTATCCTTATGGGACCCAAGAGACCCAGTACTTC
abundance: many
j_gene: TRBJ2-5
v_gene: TRBV5-6
d_gene: NA

CDR3aa: CASSFGQGPKTQYF
CDR3nt: TGTGCCAGCAGTTTCGGACAGGGGCCGAAGACCCAGTACTTC
abundance: few
j_gene: TRBJ2-5
v_gene: TRBV6-2/TRBV6-3
d_gene: TRBD1

CDR3aa: CSVWRDSSYLYGGNSPLHF
CDR3nt: TGCAGCGTGTGGAGGGACAGTTCTTATCTGTACGGGGGGAATTCACCCCTCCACTTT
abundance: few
j_gene: TRBJ1-6
v_gene: TRBV29-1
d_gene: TRBD1

CDR3aa: CSARRRTGHYTF
CDR3nt: TGCAGTGCTAGACGGCGAACAGGGCACTACACCTTC
abundance: few
j_gene: TRBJ1-2
v_gene: TRBV20-1
d_gene: NA

CDR3aa: CASSFVSVNTEAFF
CDR3nt: TGTGCCAGCAGCTTTGTATCGGTGAACACTGAAGCTTTCTTT
abundance: many
j_gene: TRBJ1-1
v_gene: TRBV7-2
d_gene: NA

CDR3aa: CASSISGQANSHLGYTF
CDR3nt: TGTGCCAGTAGTATATCGGGACAGGCAAATAGTCACCTAGGCTACACCTTC
abundance: many
j_gene: TRBJ1-2
v_gene: TRBV19
d_gene: TRBD1

CDR3aa: CASSLPGHSNYGYTF
CDR3nt: TGTGCCAGCAGCTTGCCGGGACACTCTAACTATGGCTACACCTTC
abundance: NA
j_gene: TRBJ1-2
v_gene: TRBV7-2
d_gene: NA

CDR3aa: CASSYSTAWGLSYEQYF
CDR3nt: TGTGCCAGCAGTTACTCGACGGCTTGGGGGCTGTCCTACGAGCAGTACTTC
abundance: NA
j_gene: TRBJ2-7
v_gene: TRBV6-2/TRBV6-3
d_gene: NA

CDR3aa: CSAPSRRGDQPQHF
CDR3nt: TGCAGTGCTCCGAGTAGGAGGGGTGATCAGCCCCAGCATTTT
abundance: NA
j_gene: TRBJ1-5
v_gene: TRBV20-1
d_gene: NA

CDR3aa: CSAGGSSTDTQYF
CDR3nt: TGCAGTGCTGGAGGGTCCTCCACAGATACGCAGTATTTT
abundance: NA
j_gene: TRBJ2-3
v_gene: TRBV20-1
d_gene: NA

CDR3aa: CASSLARGGESYTF
CDR3nt: TGTGCCAGCAGCTTAGCACGCGGGGGAGAGAGCTACACCTTC
abundance: many
j_gene: TRBJ1-2
v_gene: TRBV7-2
d_gene: NA

CDR3aa: CATQDRGSGQPQHF
CDR3nt: TGTGCCACTCAGGACAGGGGGAGCGGTCAGCCCCAGCATTTT
abundance: many
j_gene: TRBJ1-5
v_gene: TRBV19
d_gene: TRBD1

CDR3aa: CSASPGTGELFF
CDR3nt: TGCAGTGCTAGTCCGGGCACCGGGGAGCTGTTTTTT
abundance: few
j_gene: TRBJ2-2
v_gene: TRBV20-1
d_gene: NA

CDR3aa: CSAGTGGAETQYF
CDR3nt: TGCAGTGCTGGGACAGGGGGCGCAGAGACCCAGTACTTC
abundance: few
j_gene: TRBJ2-5
v_gene: TRBV20-1
d_gene: TRBD1

CDR3aa: CASSMLGYTGELFF
CDR3nt: TGTGCCAGTAGTATGTTGGGCTACACCGGGGAGCTGTTTTTT
abundance: few
j_gene: TRBJ2-2
v_gene: TRBV19
d_gene: NA

CDR3aa: CASSQAGDVGNEQFF
CDR3nt: TGTGCCAGCAGCCAAGCCGGGGACGTGGGCAATGAGCAGTTCTTC
abundance: NA
j_gene: TRBJ2-1
v_gene: TRBV3-1
d_gene: NA

CDR3aa: CASSFGIAGDNEQFF
CDR3nt: TGTGCCAGCAGCTTTGGGATAGCGGGGGACAATGAGCAGTTCTTC
abundance: many
j_gene: TRBJ2-1
v_gene: TRBV11-2
d_gene: TRBD2

CDR3aa: CASRQGQTYNSPLHF
CDR3nt: TGTGCCAGCAGACAGGGACAGACCTATAATTCACCCCTCCACTTT
abundance: many
j_gene: TRBJ1-6
v_gene: TRBV6-5
d_gene: TRBD1

CDR3aa: CASSPRDRSDEQYF
CDR3nt: TGTGCCAGCAGCCCCCGGGACAGGTCGGACGAGCAGTACTTC
abundance: many
j_gene: TRBJ2-7
v_gene: TRBV7-2
d_gene: TRBD1

CDR3aa: CASTSGAYSYEQYF
CDR3nt: TGTGCCAGCACCTCGGGTGCCTACTCCTACGAGCAGTACTTC
abundance: NA
j_gene: TRBJ2-7
v_gene: TRBV12-3/TRBV12-4
d_gene: NA

CDR3aa: CAISGAGTAFSYTF
CDR3nt: TGTGCCATCAGTGGGGCCGGGACGGCCTTTAGCTACACCTTC
abundance: many
j_gene: TRBJ1-2
v_gene: TRBV10-3
d_gene: NA

CDR3aa: CASSPPGGGSYEQYF
CDR3nt: TGTGCCAGCAGTCCCCCAGGGGGGGGGAGCTACGAGCAGTACTTC
abundance: many
j_gene: TRBJ2-7
v_gene: TRBV28
d_gene: NA

CDR3aa: CASSLEAGESYEQYF
CDR3nt: TGTGCCAGCAGCTTAGAAGCGGGGGAGTCCTACGAGCAGTACTTC
abundance: NA
j_gene: TRBJ2-7
v_gene: TRBV11-2
d_gene: TRBD2

CDR3aa: CASSLTGAGNTEAFF
CDR3nt: TGTGCCAGCAGCTTAACGGGAGCTGGGAACACTGAAGCTTTCTTT
abundance: many
j_gene: TRBJ1-1
v_gene: TRBV7-3
d_gene: NA

CDR3aa: CASSPRGTSSGANVLTF
CDR3nt: TGTGCCAGCAGCCCTAGGGGCACAAGCTCTGGGGCCAACGTCCTGACTTTC
abundance: NA
j_gene: TRBJ2-6
v_gene: TRBV7-2
d_gene: NA

CDR3aa: CASSLAGRPPGTGANVLTF
CDR3nt: TGTGCCAGCAGTTTAGCGGGCCGGCCTCCGGGTACGGGGGCCAACGTCCTGACTTTC
abundance: few
j_gene: TRBJ2-6
v_gene: TRBV12-3/TRBV12-4
d_gene: NA

CDR3aa: CAWSVFAAGANVLTF
CDR3nt: TGTGCCTGGAGTGTTTTTGCAGCTGGGGCCAACGTCCTGACTTTC
abundance: many
j_gene: TRBJ2-6
v_gene: TRBV30
d_gene: NA

CDR3aa: CASSLTGIGQPQHF
CDR3nt: TGTGCCAGCAGCTTAACAGGGATCGGTCAGCCCCAGCATTTT
abundance: few
j_gene: TRBJ1-5
v_gene: TRBV7-2
d_gene: NA

CDR3aa: CASSGSNTDTQYF
CDR3nt: TGTGCCAGCAGCGGAAGCAACACAGATACGCAGTATTTT
abundance: many
j_gene: TRBJ2-3
v_gene: TRBV2
d_gene: NA

CDR3aa: CASSLAAGYTF
CDR3nt: TGTGCCAGCAGTTTAGCGGCAGGGTACACCTTC
abundance: many
j_gene: TRBJ1-2
v_gene: TRBV12-3/TRBV12-4
d_gene: NA

CDR3aa: CASSERTGFYTF
CDR3nt: TGTGCCAGCAGCGAAAGGACAGGGTTCTACACCTTC
abundance: many
j_gene: TRBJ1-2
v_gene: TRBV6-5
d_gene: TRBD1

CDR3aa: CSAPLARTQYF
CDR3nt: TGCAGTGCGCCTCTAGCGAGAACGCAGTATTTT
abundance: NA
j_gene: TRBJ2-3
v_gene: TRBV20-1
d_gene: NA

CDR3aa: CASSTSPLNWQYF
CDR3nt: TGTGCCAGCAGCACCTCTCCCCTGAATTGGCAGTACTTC
abundance: NA
j_gene: TRBJ2-7
v_gene: TRBV7-9
d_gene: NA

CDR3aa: CSARRREHEQFF
CDR3nt: TGCAGTGCTAGGCGCCGTGAACATGAGCAGTTCTTC
abundance: few
j_gene: TRBJ2-1
v_gene: TRBV20-1
d_gene: NA

CDR3aa: CASSEWAGSYNEQFF
CDR3nt: TGTGCCAGCAGTGAATGGGCGGGAAGCTACAATGAGCAGTTCTTC
abundance: NA
j_gene: TRBJ2-1
v_gene: TRBV25-1
d_gene: NA

CDR3aa: CASSTGPNTEAFF
CDR3nt: TGCGCCAGCAGCACCGGACCGAACACTGAAGCTTTCTTT
abundance: many
j_gene: TRBJ1-1
v_gene: TRBV4-1
d_gene: NA

CDR3aa: CASSRQIQETQYF
CDR3nt: TGTGCCAGCAGCCGACAGATACAAGAGACCCAGTACTTC
abundance: many
j_gene: TRBJ2-5
v_gene: TRBV7-2
d_gene: NA

CDR3aa: CSAGGQLEQFF
CDR3nt: TGCAGCGCCGGGGGACAGCTCGAGCAGTTCTTC
abundance: few
j_gene: TRBJ2-1
v_gene: TRBV29-1
d_gene: NA

CDR3aa: CASSFGGTGNSGELFF
CDR3nt: TGTGCCAGCAGTTTTGGCGGGACAGGGAACAGCGGGGAGCTGTTTTTT
abundance: NA
j_gene: TRBJ2-2
v_gene: TRBV12-3/TRBV12-4
d_gene: TRBD1

CDR3aa: CASSPRRGRGNYEQYF
CDR3nt: TGTGCCAGCAGCCCTAGGAGGGGGCGCGGGAACTACGAGCAGTACTTC
abundance: few
j_gene: TRBJ2-7
v_gene: TRBV7-9
d_gene: NA

CDR3aa: CASSLGGQEGEQYF
CDR3nt: TGTGCCAGCAGTTTGGGGGGCCAGGAAGGGGAGCAGTACTTC
abundance: few
j_gene: TRBJ2-7
v_gene: TRBV28
d_gene: NA

CDR3aa: CASSLAAATEAFF
CDR3nt: TGTGCCAGCAGCTTAGCCGCAGCCACTGAAGCTTTCTTT
abundance: NA
j_gene: TRBJ1-1
v_gene: TRBV11-2
d_gene: NA

CDR3aa: CASSWGQGETDTQYF
CDR3nt: TGTGCCAGCAGCTGGGGGCAGGGGGAGACAGATACGCAGTATTTT
abundance: few
j_gene: TRBJ2-3
v_gene: TRBV7-9
d_gene: TRBD1

CDR3aa: CASSYSSGGAFGNTIYF
CDR3nt: TGTGCCAGCAGTTACTCATCTGGAGGCGCGTTCGGAAACACCATATATTTT
abundance: many
j_gene: TRBJ1-3
v_gene: TRBV6-6
d_gene: NA

CDR3aa: CASSPGQGAQPQHF
CDR3nt: TGTGCCAGCAGCCCCGGACAGGGAGCCCAGCCCCAGCATTTT
abundance: many
j_gene: TRBJ1-5
v_gene: TRBV7-9
d_gene: TRBD1

CDR3aa: CASSQDRQFYEQYF
CDR3nt: TGCGCCAGCAGCCAAGATAGGCAGTTCTACGAGCAGTACTTC
abundance: NA
j_gene: TRBJ2-7
v_gene: TRBV4-3
d_gene: NA

CDR3aa: CASSQAGASGDPTGELFF
CDR3nt: TGCGCCAGCAGCCAAGCCGGGGCTAGCGGGGACCCCACCGGGGAGCTGTTTTTT
abundance: many
j_gene: TRBJ2-2
v_gene: TRBV4-3
d_gene: TRBD2

CDR3aa: CASSLYSLAGAGEFYEQYF
CDR3nt: TGTGCCAGCAGCTTATATTCTCTCGCGGGAGCGGGAGAATTCTACGAGCAGTACTTC
abundance: few
j_gene: TRBJ2-7
v_gene: TRBV7-8
d_gene: TRBD2

CDR3aa: CASSRQGETGELFF
CDR3nt: TGTGCCAGCAGTCGACAGGGTGAGACCGGGGAGCTGTTTTTT
abundance: many
j_gene: TRBJ2-2
v_gene: TRBV11-3
d_gene: TRBD1

CDR3aa: CASSKRVAGDTGELFF
CDR3nt: TGTGCCAGCTCGAAGAGGGTGGCGGGGGACACCGGGGAGCTGTTTTTT
abundance: NA
j_gene: TRBJ2-2
v_gene: TRBV6-1
d_gene: TRBD2

CDR3aa: CASSRATGRGTEAFF
CDR3nt: TGTGCCAGCAGTCGCGCGACAGGACGGGGCACTGAAGCTTTCTTT
abundance: NA
j_gene: TRBJ1-1
v_gene: TRBV6-5
d_gene: NA